The next 16 T cell receptor beta chains were all read from a single sample in a study of cytomegalovirus exposure and HLA in healthy donors. A multiplex PCR was run with 60 Vbeta primers and 13 Jbeta primers. Sequencing was performed with immunoSEQ multiplex PCR; in TCRdb, only in-frame clones are kept and a portion is missing. The sample consists of 90,000 to 100,000 clones, 65% to 85% of them appearing once. Sequences were obtained from PBMCs. The receptors come from a young man in good health and CMV-seronegative.

This chain connects TRBV2 to TRBJ1-5; perhaps TRBD1 as D (6 bases). Germline lookup yields CDR1 SNHLY and CDR2 FYNNEI. The V and J ends lost 2 bases and 1 base respectively, with 9 bases between them. The CDR3 extends over 15 amino acids. CDR3: CASSETGMSNQPQHF. The DNA for the CDR3 is TGTGCCAGCAGTGAAACAGGGATGAGCAATCAGCCCCAGCATTTT.

The V call is TRBV6-5, the J call TRBJ1-4; D perhaps matches TRBD1 (5 bases). The germline V gene encodes CDR1 MNHEY and CDR2 SVGAGI. This CDR3 contains 15 residues. The V gene lost 7 bases and the J gene lost 7 bases, with 19 bases spanning the gap. CDR3 residues: CASTPRRGAVEKLFF. The CDR3 nucleotides read TGTGCCAGCACCCCCCGGAGGGGCGCGGTTGAAAAACTGTTTTTT.

This chain links TRBV18 with TRBJ2-7, with D possibly matching TRBD2 (5 bases). Germline-derived CDR1 and CDR2 are KGHSH and LQKENI. V lost 0 bases and J lost 0, with 12 bases in between. The CDR3 is 16 residues long. CDR3 in DNA: TGTGCCAGCTCACCACCGGGAGTCGCGAGCTCCTACGAGCAGTACTTC. The encoded protein is CASSPPGVASSYEQYF.

V is TRBV5-1 and J is TRBJ1-5; weak D call: TRBD1 (5 bases). CDR1 and CDR2 from the germline V gene are SGHRS and YFSETQ. Trimming left V 0 bases short and J 3 bases short, with 7 bases between. CDR3 size: 14 residues. The CDR3 DNA is TGCGCCAGCAGCTTGGGGGGCGTCAATCAGCCCCAGCATTTT. Protein product: CASSLGGVNQPQHF.

The chain links TRBV6-5 to TRBJ2-1, with 7 bases that match TRBD2. This CDR3 has 16 residues. Looked up from germline, CDR1 is MNHEY and CDR2 is SVGAGI. V lost 0 bases and J lost 7; bases outside the gene matches: 9. The CDR3 DNA sequence: TGTGCCAGCAGTTACTCGAGGCGCAGCGGGGCAAATGAGCAGTTCTTC. Protein sequence: CASSYSRRSGANEQFF.

This rearrangement joins TRBV28 to TRBJ2-2, with a weak D call TRBD2 (5 bases). Germline V gene lookup returns CDR1 MDHEN and CDR2 SYDVKM. The V end lost 5 bases, the J end lost 6 bases, and 7 bases lay between the germline ends. The CDR3 runs to 12 residues. CDR3 DNA sequence: TGTGCCAGCAGTCCGGAGGCCGGGGAGCTGTTTTTT. Encoded protein: CASSPEAGELFF.

The chain couples TRBV5-6 to TRBJ2-3; TRBD1 matches at 7 bases. This CDR3 region has 15 residues. Germline V lookup: CDR1 SGHDT, CDR2 YYEEEE. J gave up 0 bases and V 4 bases, and 5 bases lay outside the gene matches. In nucleotides, the CDR3 is TGTGCCAGCAGCCACTACAGGGGAAGCACAGATACGCAGTATTTT. It yields the protein CASSHYRGSTDTQYF.

V gene TRBV6-5 combines with J gene TRBJ2-7; D possibly corresponds to TRBD2 (5 bases). The V end lost 6 bases, the J end lost 0 bases, and 12 bases lay between the germline ends. This CDR3 is built from 14 residues. The germline V gene has CDR1 MNHEY and CDR2 SVGAGI. CDR3 protein: CASRPPGYSYEQYF. The CDR3 DNA sequence: TGTGCCAGCAGACCCCCGGGGTACTCCTACGAGCAGTACTTC.

The genes are TRBV5-1 and TRBJ2-2; 7 bases map to TRBD1. The germline V gene encodes CDR1 SGHRS and CDR2 YFSETQ. The CDR3 consists of 14 residues. The J segment lost 3 bases and the V segment lost 3 bases, leaving 2 bases of the junction unmatched. The CDR3 region has the DNA TGCGCCAGCAGCTGGCAGGGGGACACCGGGGAGCTGTTTTTT. Protein sequence: CASSWQGDTGELFF.

The chain couples TRBV7-9 to TRBJ2-7, with 10 bases identical to TRBD1. CDR1 SEHNR and CDR2 FQNEAQ come from the germline V gene (reference sequence). The CDR3 sequence is 15 residues long. V shed 4 bases, J shed 4 bases, and the junction held 7 bases outside the gene matches. CDR3 DNA sequence: TGTGCCAGCAGCTGGACAGGGGGAGTCCCTTACGAGCAGTACTTC. Protein: CASSWTGGVPYEQYF.

The rearrangement uses TRBV4-1 and TRBJ2-2; a possible D gene is TRBD2 (5 bases). The CDR3 loop spans 15 amino acids. Trimming took 4 bases from V and 7 from J, leaving 16 bases between them. CDR1 is MGHRA, CDR2 YSYEKL, per germline. The DNA of the CDR3 is TGCGCCAGCAGCCCCCCGGGAAGGGCGGACGGGGAGCTGTTTTTT. Its translation: CASSPPGRADGELFF.

The V and J genes are TRBV6-6 and TRBJ1-2; 8 nucleotides line up with TRBD1. The junction had 1 base not matched to a gene; V was cut back by 2 bases and J by 2 bases. Germline V gene sequence: CDR1 MNHNY, CDR2 SVGAGI (reference sequence). The CDR3 spans 14 residues. The CDR3 loop reads CASSYGQGNYGYTF. CDR3 bases: TGTGCCAGCAGTTACGGACAGGGAAACTATGGCTACACCTTC.

The rearrangement links TRBV6-5 to TRBJ1-1; 7 nucleotides align to TRBD1. CDR3 size: 11 residues. J lost 10 bases, V lost 5 bases, and 4 bases had no gene match. CDR1 is MNHEY, CDR2 SVGAGI, per germline. In DNA, the CDR3 is TGTGCCAGCAGTCAGGGGGGAACAGCTTTCTTT. Translation: CASSQGGTAFF.

The gene calls are TRBV21-1 and TRBJ2-7; TRBD1, the D gene given by the table, was not confirmed from the DNA. TRBV21-1 is described as a pseudogene. This CDR3 spans 15 amino acids. In DNA form, the CDR3 reads TGTGCCAGCAGCGGACAGGGGGCGCAATCCTACGAGCAGTACTTC. Translating gives CASSGQGAQSYEQYF.

The table lists this clone with a few counts. The chain recombines TRBV2 with TRBJ1-4; D might be TRBD1 (5 bases). Trimming pared 4 bases from V and 12 bases from J, leaving 9 bases between. Germline-derived CDR1 and CDR2 are SNHLY and FYNNEI. The CDR3 is 11 residues long. CDR3 loop: CASSGGSELFF. The CDR3 coding sequence is TGTGCCAGCAGTGGGGGCAGTGAACTGTTTTTT. Full variable domain (rest looked up from reference TRBV2 and TRBJ1-4): EPEVTQTPSHQVTQMGQEVILRCVPISNHLYFYWYRQILGQKVEFLVSFYNNEISEKSEIFDDQFSVERPDGSNFTLKIRSTKLEDSAMYFCASSGGSELFFGSGTQLSVL.

About this clone: The same CDR3 arises from other DNA sequences in this sample as well. This rearrangement joins TRBV5-1 to TRBJ1-1; 9 bases match TRBD1. The CDR3 has 14 amino acids. V shed 2 bases, J shed 5 bases, and the junction held 4 bases outside the gene matches. Germline V gene sequence: CDR1 SGHRS, CDR2 YFSETQ. As DNA, the CDR3 is TGCGCCAGCAGCTTTGGACAGGGGCGGACTGAAGCTTTCTTT. Amino acids: CASSFGQGRTEAFF.